These 17 T cell receptor beta chains were sequenced from one sample in a study of T cells in Graves' hyperthyroidism and ophthalmopathy. Template material for amplifying TCR beta CDR3 regions consisted of RNA transcripts. During a first-round RT-PCR of the TCR CDR3, the HTBI primer set was used. One entry per CDR3 protein, called by TCRdb with MiXCR from the multiplex PCR reads. The sample includes approximately 490,000 distinct CDR3 sequences, 22% of them seen just once. The sequenced sample was blood. The origin of the receptors is a woman in her 70s with Graves' ophthalmopathy.

This clonotype showed up many times. The V and J genes are TRBV13 and TRBJ1-5; D is uncertain. The germline CDR1 and CDR2 sequences are PRHDT and FYEKMQ (reference sequence). The CDR3 has 12 amino acids. V was shortened by 6 bases and J by 7 bases, with 10 bases between the two germline ends. In DNA, the CDR3 is TGTGCCAGCAGTCAAGGGTTGCAGCCCCAGCATTTT. It yields the protein CASSQGLQPQHF.

Comments on this clonotype: A read error may explain this, as a much larger clone is one base away. The chain combines TRBV12-3 or TRBV12-4 with TRBJ1-1; TRBD1 agrees at 7 bases. The CDR3 covers 16 residues. The CDR3 loop is CASSLVQGQRNTGAFF. CDR3 nucleotides: TGTGCCAGCAGTTTAGTTCAGGGACAGAGAAACACTGGAGCTTTCTTT.

This sequence joins TRBV18 and TRBJ1-5; no clear D gene. CDR3 length: 16 amino acids. V shed 3 bases and J shed 0 bases, with 12 bases lying between them. In germline, CDR1 is KGHSH, CDR2 LQKENI. Written as DNA, the CDR3 is TGTGCCAGCTCACCCTCTGCGGAAAATAGCAATCAGCCCCAGCATTTT. Translation: CASSPSAENSNQPQHF.

This clonotype was recorded at least ten times. The rearrangement joins TRBV28 to TRBJ1-1; D unresolved. Germline V gene lookup returns CDR1 MDHEN and CDR2 SYDVKM. CDR3 length: 14 residues. The germline V and J ends were trimmed by 2 bases and 1 base, with 8 bases remaining between them. The CDR3: CASSLSPRNTEAFF. The CDR3 DNA sequence: TGTGCCAGCAGTTTAAGTCCGAGGAACACTGAAGCTTTCTTT.

This clonotype has a count of ten or more. The V and J genes are TRBV12-3 or TRBV12-4 and TRBJ2-7; D is perhaps TRBD2 (6 bases). The germline V and J ends were trimmed by 6 bases and 1 base, with 13 bases remaining between them. CDR3 length: 14 residues. CDR3 amino acids: CASRTGTASYEQYF. As DNA, the CDR3 is TGTGCCAGCAGAACCGGGACTGCATCCTACGAGCAGTACTTC.

V gene TRBV6-2 or TRBV6-3 combines with J gene TRBJ1-1; D not resolved. CDR1 is MNHEY and CDR2 is SVGEGT in the germline V gene. The ends were cut back, 4 bases at V and 2 bases at J, with 8 bases in the middle. The CDR3 contains 13 residues. Here the CDR3 reads CASSSFSNTEAFF. Here the CDR3 DNA reads TGTGCCAGCAGTTCCTTCAGTAACACTGAAGCTTTCTTT.

There are many counts of this clonotype. The gene calls are TRBV7-3 and TRBJ2-2, with TRBD1 matching 7 bases. Germline values: CDR1 SGHTA, CDR2 FQGTGA. Trimming took 5 bases from V and 1 from J; bases not matched to a gene: 4. The CDR3 is 15 amino acids. CDR3 loop: CASSPWTGNTGELFF. CDR3 nucleotide sequence: TGTGCCAGCAGCCCCTGGACAGGGAACACCGGGGAGCTGTTTTTT.

Ten or more counts support this clonotype. This chain joins TRBV6-1 and TRBJ2-1; 9 positions match TRBD2. J gave up 7 bases and V 3 bases, and 7 bases lay outside the gene matches. CDR1 and CDR2 from the germline V gene are MNHNS and SASEGT. This CDR3 spans 15 amino acids. The CDR3 spells CASSDPGLALNEQFF. As DNA, the CDR3 is TGTGCCAGCAGTGACCCGGGACTAGCTTTAAATGAGCAGTTCTTC.

This clonotype was counted at least ten times. DNA of the CDR3: TGTGCCAGCAGTTTGGGGGACAGGGTGTTTTCACCCCTCCACTTT. This encodes CASSLGDRVFSPLHF. The V gene is TRBV12-3 or TRBV12-4, the J gene TRBJ1-6; TRBD1 matches 9 bases. CDR3 length equals 15 residues. Trimming at V came to 3 bases and at J to 9 bases, leaving 6 bases not matched to a gene.

This clonotype has at least ten counts. The V gene is TRBV29-1, the J gene TRBJ2-7, with D perhaps matching TRBD1 or TRBD2 (6 bases each). This CDR3 is 13 amino acids long. The ends were cut back, 4 bases at V and 4 bases at J, with 14 bases in the middle. Germline lookup yields CDR1 SQVTM and CDR2 ANQGSEA. This CDR3 reads CSVAGDIKYEQYF. In nucleotides, the CDR3 is TGCAGCGTTGCGGGGGACATAAAATACGAGCAGTACTTC.

V gene TRBV6-1 combines with J gene TRBJ1-5, with D unclear. The germline V gene has CDR1 MNHNS and CDR2 SASEGT. The V end lost 10 bases, the J end lost 7 bases, and 17 bases lay between the germline ends. The CDR3 sequence is 13 residues long. The chain's CDR3 is CAISWSAEQPQHF. Written as DNA, the CDR3 is TGTGCCATCTCATGGAGCGCAGAACAGCCCCAGCATTTT.

In this sample, this clonotype turned up many times. The rearrangement uses TRBV12-3 or TRBV12-4 and TRBJ2-5; 8 bases are a match to TRBD2. V dropped 4 bases and J dropped 5; count of bases not matched to a gene: 6. The CDR3 spans 14 residues. The CDR3 loop is CASSWGGRSETQYF. The CDR3 region has the DNA TGTGCCAGCAGTTGGGGCGGGAGGTCGGAGACCCAGTACTTC.

This clonotype was counted ten times or more. The V call is TRBV11-2, the J call TRBJ2-7, with 9 bases that match TRBD2. V lost 2 bases, J lost 6 bases, and 17 bases stayed unmatched. The V gene's germline CDR1 is SGHAT and CDR2 FQNNGV. The CDR3 is made up of 18 amino acids. The CDR3 DNA reads as TGTGCCAGCAGCTTACCGCCCCCAATAGCGGGAGCTACCGGCGAGCAGTACTTC. It specifies CASSLPPPIAGATGEQYF.

This clonotype has ten or more counts. DNA for the CDR3: TGTGCCAGCATACGGGACCTCGGAGAAAAACTGTTTTTT. Protein product: CASIRDLGEKLFF. This sequence joins TRBV2 and TRBJ1-4; possible D gene TRBD1, 5 bases. From germline, CDR1 is SNHLY and CDR2 FYNNEI. The CDR3 covers 13 residues. Between the trimmed V and J ends, which lost 7 bases and 8 bases, there was a span of 14 bases.

The sample holds a few counts of this clonotype. The chain links TRBV4-1 to TRBJ2-7; 12 nucleotides line up with TRBD1. The ends lost 5 bases at V and 4 bases at J; junction bases unmatched: 9. Germline values: CDR1 MGHRA, CDR2 YSYEKL. The CDR3 is 16 amino acids. The CDR3 here is CASSSIGTGGGYEQYF. The CDR3 DNA sequence: TGCGCCAGCAGCTCCATAGGGACAGGGGGCGGTTACGAGCAGTACTTC.

In this sample, this clonotype turned up once. This chain connects TRBV6-1 to TRBJ2-7; possible D gene TRBD2, 5 bases. The V and J ends lost 4 bases and 3 bases respectively, with 16 bases between them. The germline gives CDR1 MNHNS, CDR2 SASEGT. CDR3 length equals 15 residues. CDR3 sequence (DNA): TGTGCCAGCAGTGGTAAGGAGGACCTAAACTACGAGCAGTACTTC. The encoded protein is CASSGKEDLNYEQYF.

This clonotype was seen a few times. This sequence joins TRBV20-1 and TRBJ1-1, with unresolved D. V lost 6 bases and J lost 1, with 12 bases in between. Germline V gene lookup returns CDR1 DFQATT and CDR2 SNEGSKA (reference sequence). The CDR3 has 13 residues. The CDR3 coding sequence is TGCAGTGCCGCCCTTCACGGGAACACTGAAGCTTTCTTT. Translated: CSAALHGNTEAFF.